Below are 18 T cell receptor beta chains sequenced from a single sample in a study of technical replicates of blood from a handful of donors. Clones were read by immunoSEQ multiplex PCR, and TCRdb kept only the in-frame ones, dropping some. The sample contains approximately 75,000 clones, around 97% of which appear only once. Sequenced sample: T cells isolated from PBMCs. All receptors come from a human donor in good health.

The J gene is TRBJ2-3, the V gene TRBV5-1; D possibly corresponds to TRBD1 (6 bases). CDR3 length: 15 residues. Trimming took off 2 bases at V and 0 bases at J, with 10 bases between the two ends. The V gene's germline CDR1 is SGHRS and CDR2 YFSETQ. The CDR3 sequence is CASSLQGPSTDTQYF. The DNA of the CDR3 is TGCGCCAGCAGCTTACAGGGACCTAGCACAGATACGCAGTATTTT.

This chain joins TRBV19 and TRBJ1-5; D is ambiguous. Germline lookup yields CDR1 LNHDA and CDR2 SQIVND (reference sequence). This CDR3 has 17 residues. Trimming took off 1 base at V and 0 bases at J, with 13 bases between the two ends. This CDR3 is CASSIGGGAYSNQPQHF. The DNA for the CDR3 is TGTGCCAGTAGTATAGGTGGAGGAGCATATAGCAATCAGCCCCAGCATTTT.

This clone was recorded only once. The chain recombines TRBV5-6 with TRBJ2-3, with D perhaps matching TRBD2 (5 bases). This CDR3 comprises 13 residues. Trimming removed 6 bases at V and 1 base at J, with 9 bases between. CDR1 is SGHDT and CDR2 is YYEEEE in the germline V gene. The CDR3 here is CASNYGGTDTQYF. CDR3 coding DNA: TGTGCCAGCAACTACGGGGGCACAGATACGCAGTATTTT.

The chain links TRBV11-2 to TRBJ1-3; D is undetermined. Deletions cut 1 base from V and 4 bases from J, with 8 bases between. This CDR3 contains 14 residues. Per germline, CDR1 SGHAT and CDR2 FQNNGV. The CDR3 nucleotides are TGTGCCAGCAGCTTAGTAGGGAGAGGAAACACCATATATTTT. Translated: CASSLVGRGNTIYF. The full variable domain, in which reference TRBV11-2 and TRBJ1-3 provide the parts outside the CDR3, is EAGVAQSPRYKIIEKRQSVAFWCNPISGHATLYWYQQILGQGPKLLIQFQNNGVVDDSQLPKDRFSAERLKGVDSTLKIQPAKLEDSAVYLCASSLVGRGNTIYFGEGSWLTVV.

The DNA for the CDR3 is TGCGCCAGCAGCCACCTACAGGGTGAAGCTTTCTTT. Amino acid sequence: CASSHLQGEAFF. This chain links TRBV5-1 with TRBJ1-1; D may be TRBD1 (6 bases). Germline loops: CDR1 SGHRS, CDR2 YFSETQ. Trimming took 4 bases from V and 7 from J, leaving 11 bases between them. This CDR3 comprises 12 residues.

This chain uses TRBV14 with TRBJ2-5, with D perhaps TRBD1 (6 bases). Germline loops: CDR1 SGHDN, CDR2 FVKESK. The V gene lost 0 bases and the J gene lost 0 bases, with 20 bases spanning the gap. This CDR3 has 19 amino acids. The CDR3 DNA follows: TGTGCCAGCAGCCAAGATCTCTGGGTTACACAGGGATACCAAGAGACCCAGTACTTC. Its translation is CASSQDLWVTQGYQETQYF.

V is TRBV20-1 and J is TRBJ2-5; 8 bases fit TRBD1. The V gene end was trimmed by 5 bases and the J gene end by 7 bases; junction bases not matched to a gene: 3. The CDR3 is 11 amino acids. Germline lookup yields CDR1 DFQATT and CDR2 SNEGSKA (reference sequence). The CDR3 sequence: CSAGQGGTQYF. Written as DNA, the CDR3 is TGCAGTGCTGGACAGGGAGGGACCCAGTACTTC.

The rearrangement links TRBV7-9 to TRBJ1-2; the match to TRBD1 covers 10 bases. Per the germline V gene, CDR1 is SEHNR and CDR2 is FQNEAQ (reference sequence). There are 13 residues in the CDR3. V gave up 10 bases and J gave up 4 bases; unmatched junction bases: 6. In DNA form, the CDR3 reads TGTGCCACAAGGGGACAGGGGAGCTATGGCTACACCTTC. It translates to CATRGQGSYGYTF. The variable domain in full, completed from reference TRBV7-9 and TRBJ1-2, reads DTGVSQNPRHKITKRGQNVTFRCDPISEHNRLYWYRQTLGQGPEFLTYFQNEAQLEKSRLLSDRFSAERPKGSFSTLEIQRTEQGDSAMYLCATRGQGSYGYTFGSGTRLTVV.

The chain has TRBV5-4 and TRBJ2-3; 9 nucleotides line up with TRBD2. Germline-derived CDR1 and CDR2 are SGHNT and YYREEE (reference sequence). CDR3 length: 16 residues. Unmatched junction bases numbered 14, after V lost 6 bases and J lost 6 bases. CDR3 sequence reads: CASTTYLAGPRDTQYF. CDR3 DNA: TGTGCCAGCACCACCTATCTAGCGGGACCGCGGGATACGCAGTATTTT.

V and J are TRBV5-1 and TRBJ2-3; 8 bases align to TRBD2. With V trimmed by 7 bases and J by 7 bases, 14 bases remained unmatched. Germline V gives CDR1 SGHRS, CDR2 YFSETQ. The length of the CDR3 is 15 residues. The DNA for the CDR3 is TGCGCCAGCCAACTAGCGGAGGGGGGTCGGAATACGCAGTATTTT. This gives the protein CASQLAEGGRNTQYF.

The chain carries TRBV7-9 and TRBJ1-2; D unclear. Germline V gives CDR1 SEHNR, CDR2 FQNEAQ (reference sequence). There are 14 residues in the CDR3. V was shortened by 2 bases and J by 2 bases, with 9 bases between the two germline ends. CDR3 in DNA: TGTGCCAGCAGCTTAATGACGGGGAACTATGGCTACACCTTC. Its protein product is CASSLMTGNYGYTF.

V is TRBV6-5 and J is TRBJ2-1, with 13 bases fitting TRBD2. CDR3 length equals 14 residues. The germline V gene encodes CDR1 MNHEY and CDR2 SVGAGI. Unmatched junction bases numbered 1, after V lost 4 bases and J lost 7 bases. The CDR3 DNA sequence: TGTGCCAGCAGTTCACTAGCGGGAGGGAATGAGCAGTTCTTC. This codes for CASSSLAGGNEQFF.

The J gene is TRBJ2-3, the V gene TRBV9, with D possibly being TRBD2 (6 bases). V lost 4 bases, J lost 7 bases, and 22 bases lay in between. The germline V gene encodes CDR1 SGDLS and CDR2 YYNGEE. The CDR3 extends over 16 amino acids. Here the CDR3 DNA reads TGTGCCAGCAGCCCCCCCTGGGGGGAATCCTTTAATACGCAGTATTTT. Translated: CASSPPWGESFNTQYF.

This chain connects TRBV5-4 to TRBJ2-5; weak D call: TRBD1 (5 bases). Germline values: CDR1 SGHNT, CDR2 YYREEE (reference sequence). V lost 0 bases, J lost 3 bases, and 9 bases lay in between. This CDR3 comprises 14 residues. The DNA for the CDR3 is TGTGCCAGCAGCTTGGAACAGGCCAAAGAGACCCAGTACTTC. Translating it yields CASSLEQAKETQYF.

This clone was seen once. The V call is TRBV5-4, the J call TRBJ2-1; TRBD2 agrees at 8 bases. Trimming at V came to 5 bases and at J to 9 bases, leaving 10 bases not matched to a gene. This CDR3 is built from 14 residues. Germline V CDR1 and CDR2: SGHNT, YYREEE (reference sequence). In DNA form, the CDR3 reads TGTGCCAGCAGGGCGGGACTAGATAGGGGTGAGCAGTTCTTC. This sequence encodes CASRAGLDRGEQFF.

This chain joins TRBV10-1 and TRBJ2-7; D gene ambiguous. Germline values: CDR1 WNHNN, CDR2 SYGVQD (reference sequence). V was pared by 0 bases and J by 11 bases, with 11 bases between. This CDR3 region has 12 residues. The chain's CDR3 is CASSESGEKKYF. The CDR3 DNA follows: TGCGCCAGCAGTGAGTCGGGCGAAAAGAAGTACTTC.

This clone has just one count. The V gene is TRBV7-6, the J gene TRBJ1-4, with unresolved D. Trimming removed 5 bases at V and 0 bases at J, with 7 bases between. The length of the CDR3 is 14 residues. CDR1 is SGHVS, CDR2 FNYEAQ, per germline. The CDR3 sequence: CASSPGATNEKLFF. As DNA, the CDR3 is TGTGCCAGCAGCCCAGGCGCAACTAATGAAAAACTGTTTTTT.

The CDR3 sequence is CASSLGDGELFF. For the CDR3, the DNA is TGTGCCAGCAGTCTAGGGGACGGGGAGCTGTTTTTT. The chain carries TRBV6-5 and TRBJ2-2; D is perhaps TRBD1 (5 bases). Germline loops: CDR1 MNHEY, CDR2 SVGAGI. The CDR3 runs 12 residues. Deletions cut 5 bases from V and 7 bases from J, with 8 bases between.